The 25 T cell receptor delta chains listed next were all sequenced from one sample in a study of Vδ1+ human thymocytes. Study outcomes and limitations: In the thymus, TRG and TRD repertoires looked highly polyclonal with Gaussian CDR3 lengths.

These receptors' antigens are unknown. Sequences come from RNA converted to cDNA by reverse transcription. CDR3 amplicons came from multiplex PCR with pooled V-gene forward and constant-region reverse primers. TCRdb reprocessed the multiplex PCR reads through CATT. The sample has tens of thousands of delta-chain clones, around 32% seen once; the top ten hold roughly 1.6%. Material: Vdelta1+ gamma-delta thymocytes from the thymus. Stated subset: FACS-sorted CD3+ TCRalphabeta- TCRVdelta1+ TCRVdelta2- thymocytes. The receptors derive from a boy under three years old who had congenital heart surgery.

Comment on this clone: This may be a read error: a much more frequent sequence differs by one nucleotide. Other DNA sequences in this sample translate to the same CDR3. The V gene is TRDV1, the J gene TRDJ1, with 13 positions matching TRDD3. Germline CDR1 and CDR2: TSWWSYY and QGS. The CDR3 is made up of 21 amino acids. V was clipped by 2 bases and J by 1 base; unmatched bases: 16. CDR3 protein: CALGEIFSRANWGIRTDKLIF. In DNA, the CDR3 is TGTGCTCTTGGGGAAATCTTTAGTCGGGCGAACTGGGGGATACGCACCGATAAACTCATCTTT.

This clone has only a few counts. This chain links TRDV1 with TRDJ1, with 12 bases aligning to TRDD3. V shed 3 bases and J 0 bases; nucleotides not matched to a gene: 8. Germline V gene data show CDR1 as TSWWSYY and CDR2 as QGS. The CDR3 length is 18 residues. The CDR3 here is CALGERTGGYRNTDKLIF. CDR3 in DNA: TGTGCTCTTGGGGAGCGCACTGGGGGATACAGGAACACCGATAAACTCATCTTT.

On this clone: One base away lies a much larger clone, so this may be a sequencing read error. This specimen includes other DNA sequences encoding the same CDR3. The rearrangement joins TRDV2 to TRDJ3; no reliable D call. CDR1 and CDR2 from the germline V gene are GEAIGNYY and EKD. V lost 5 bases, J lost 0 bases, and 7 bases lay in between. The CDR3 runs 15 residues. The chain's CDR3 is CACAISSWDTRQMFF. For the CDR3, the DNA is TGTGCCTGTGCCATTAGCTCCTGGGACACCCGACAGATGTTTTTC.

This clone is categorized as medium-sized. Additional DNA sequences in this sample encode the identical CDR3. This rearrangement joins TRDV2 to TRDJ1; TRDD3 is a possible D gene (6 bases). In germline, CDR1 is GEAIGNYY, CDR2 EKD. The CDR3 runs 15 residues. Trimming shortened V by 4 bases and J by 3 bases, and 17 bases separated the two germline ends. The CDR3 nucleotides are TGTGCCTGTGAAGACTGGGAGAGCGCAGCCGATAAACTCATCTTT. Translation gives CACEDWESAADKLIF.

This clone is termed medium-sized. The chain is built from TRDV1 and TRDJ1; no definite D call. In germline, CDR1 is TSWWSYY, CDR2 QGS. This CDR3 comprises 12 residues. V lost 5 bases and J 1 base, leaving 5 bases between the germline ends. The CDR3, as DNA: TGTGCTCTTGGGCAACCCACCGATAAACTCATCTTT. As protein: CALGQPTDKLIF.

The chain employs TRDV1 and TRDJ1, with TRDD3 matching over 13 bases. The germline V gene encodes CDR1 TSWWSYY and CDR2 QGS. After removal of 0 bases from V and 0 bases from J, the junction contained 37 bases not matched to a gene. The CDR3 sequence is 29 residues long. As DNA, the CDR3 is TGTGCTCTTGGGGAACTAGCCTCTGCCGCGTACTGGGGGATACGCGATCGAGGTTTGCGTCCGTCCTACACCGATAAACTCATCTTT. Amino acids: CALGELASAAYWGIRDRGLRPSYTDKLIF.

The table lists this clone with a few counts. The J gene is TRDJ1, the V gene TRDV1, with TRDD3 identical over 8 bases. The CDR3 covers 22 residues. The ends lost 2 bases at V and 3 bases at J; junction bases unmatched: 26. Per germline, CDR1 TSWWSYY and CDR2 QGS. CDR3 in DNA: TGTGCTCTTGGGGAAAGGTCCTATCGAATACTGGGGGCGAAGTCCCGGCCCGATAAACTCATCTTT. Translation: CALGERSYRILGAKSRPDKLIF.

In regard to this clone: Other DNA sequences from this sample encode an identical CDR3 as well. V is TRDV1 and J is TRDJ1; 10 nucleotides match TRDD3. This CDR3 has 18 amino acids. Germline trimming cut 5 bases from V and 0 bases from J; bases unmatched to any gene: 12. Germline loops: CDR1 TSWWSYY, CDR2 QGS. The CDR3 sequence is CALGPPGGYARYTDKLIF. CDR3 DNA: TGTGCTCTTGGGCCCCCCGGGGGATACGCACGGTACACCGATAAACTCATCTTT.

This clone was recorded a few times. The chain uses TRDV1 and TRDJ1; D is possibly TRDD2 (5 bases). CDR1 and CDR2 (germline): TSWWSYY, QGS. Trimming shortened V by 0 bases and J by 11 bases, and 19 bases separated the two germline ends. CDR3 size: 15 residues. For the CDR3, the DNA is TGTGCTCTTGGGGAACTAGGTCTTCCCACGTCCGGCCTCATCTTT. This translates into CALGELGLPTSGLIF.

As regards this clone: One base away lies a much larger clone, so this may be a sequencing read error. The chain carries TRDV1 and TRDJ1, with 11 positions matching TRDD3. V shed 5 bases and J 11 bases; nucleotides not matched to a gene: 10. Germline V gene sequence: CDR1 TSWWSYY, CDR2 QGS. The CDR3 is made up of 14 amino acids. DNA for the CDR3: TGTGCTCTTGGGCACCCACTGGGGGATAAATATCTCATCTTT. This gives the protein CALGHPLGDKYLIF.

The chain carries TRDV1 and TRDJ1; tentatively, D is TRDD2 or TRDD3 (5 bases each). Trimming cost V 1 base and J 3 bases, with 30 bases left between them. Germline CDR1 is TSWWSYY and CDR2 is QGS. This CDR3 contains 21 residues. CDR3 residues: CALGERDALPFTGPLADKLIF. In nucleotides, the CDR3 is TGTGCTCTTGGGGAACGGGACGCCCTACCGTTTACTGGACCTCTGGCCGATAAACTCATCTTT.

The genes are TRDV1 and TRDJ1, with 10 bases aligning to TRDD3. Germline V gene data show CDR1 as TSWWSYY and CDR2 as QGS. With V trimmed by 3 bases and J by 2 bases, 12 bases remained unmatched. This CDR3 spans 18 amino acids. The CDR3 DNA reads TGTGCTCTTGGGGACCTCCAGTGGGTACTGGGGGATACCGATAAACTCATCTTT. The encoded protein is CALGDLQWVLGDTDKLIF.

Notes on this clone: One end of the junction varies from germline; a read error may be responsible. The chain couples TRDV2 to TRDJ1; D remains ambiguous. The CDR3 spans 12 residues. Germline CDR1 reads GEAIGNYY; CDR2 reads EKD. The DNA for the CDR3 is TGTGCCTGTGCCACCCGGGAGTTTAACCTCATCTTT. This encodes CACATREFNLIF.

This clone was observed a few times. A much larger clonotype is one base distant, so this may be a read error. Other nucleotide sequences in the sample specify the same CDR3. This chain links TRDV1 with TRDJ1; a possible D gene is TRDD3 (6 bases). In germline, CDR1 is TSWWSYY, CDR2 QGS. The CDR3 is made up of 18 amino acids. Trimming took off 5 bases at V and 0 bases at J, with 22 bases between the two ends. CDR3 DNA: TGTGCTCTTGGGAAGGGCTGGGGTATACCCTACTACACCGATAAACTCATCTTT. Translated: CALGKGWGIPYYTDKLIF.

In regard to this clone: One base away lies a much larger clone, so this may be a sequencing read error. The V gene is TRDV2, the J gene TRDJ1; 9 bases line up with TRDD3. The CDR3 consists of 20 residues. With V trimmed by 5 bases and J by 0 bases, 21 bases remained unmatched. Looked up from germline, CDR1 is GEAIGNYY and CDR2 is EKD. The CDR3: CACASPLWGGYQVYTDKLIF. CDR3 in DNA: TGTGCCTGTGCCTCACCCCTCTGGGGGGGATACCAGGTATACACCGATAAACTCATCTTT.

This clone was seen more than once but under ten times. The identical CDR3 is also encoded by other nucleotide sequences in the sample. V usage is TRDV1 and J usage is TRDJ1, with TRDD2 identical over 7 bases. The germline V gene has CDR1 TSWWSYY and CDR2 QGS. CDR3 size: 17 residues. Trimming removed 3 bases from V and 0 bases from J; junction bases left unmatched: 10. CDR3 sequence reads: CALGEVAFLHNTDKLIF. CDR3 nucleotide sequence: TGTGCTCTTGGGGAGGTGGCCTTCCTTCACAACACCGATAAACTCATCTTT.

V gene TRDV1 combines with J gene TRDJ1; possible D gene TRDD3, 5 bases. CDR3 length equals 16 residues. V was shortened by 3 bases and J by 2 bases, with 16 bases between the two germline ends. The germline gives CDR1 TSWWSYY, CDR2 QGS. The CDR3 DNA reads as TGTGCTCTTGGGGATCCTTGGGGACCTCGGACCGATAAACTCATCTTT. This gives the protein CALGDPWGPRTDKLIF.

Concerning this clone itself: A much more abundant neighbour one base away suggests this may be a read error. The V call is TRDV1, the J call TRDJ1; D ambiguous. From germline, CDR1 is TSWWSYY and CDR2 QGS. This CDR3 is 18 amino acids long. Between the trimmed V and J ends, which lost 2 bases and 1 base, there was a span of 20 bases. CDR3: CALGELGPPGRCTDKLIF. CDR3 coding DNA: TGTGCTCTTGGGGAATTAGGACCTCCGGGGCGGTGCACCGATAAACTCATCTTT.

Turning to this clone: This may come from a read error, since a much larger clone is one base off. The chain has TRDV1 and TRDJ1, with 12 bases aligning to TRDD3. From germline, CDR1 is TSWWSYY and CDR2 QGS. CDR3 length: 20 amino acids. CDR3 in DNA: TGTGCTCTTGGGAAACTCGGCCTTCGCCGTTACTGGGGGATACAAAAGAAACTCATCTTT. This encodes CALGKLGLRRYWGIQKKLIF.

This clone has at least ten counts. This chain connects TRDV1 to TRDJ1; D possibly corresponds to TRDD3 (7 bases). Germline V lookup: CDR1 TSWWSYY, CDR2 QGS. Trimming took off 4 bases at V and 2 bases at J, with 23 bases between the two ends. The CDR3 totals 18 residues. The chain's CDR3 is CALGVARGILQGTDKLIF. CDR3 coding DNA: TGTGCTCTTGGGGTCGCCCGGGGGATCCTACAGGGGACCGATAAACTCATCTTT.

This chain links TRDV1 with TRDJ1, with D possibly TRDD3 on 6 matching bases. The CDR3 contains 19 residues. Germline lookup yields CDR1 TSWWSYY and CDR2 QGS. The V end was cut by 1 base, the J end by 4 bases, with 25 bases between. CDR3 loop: CALGEQGVSGGNPHDKLIF. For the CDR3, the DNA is TGTGCTCTTGGGGAACAAGGCGTGTCCGGGGGAAACCCTCACGATAAACTCATCTTT.

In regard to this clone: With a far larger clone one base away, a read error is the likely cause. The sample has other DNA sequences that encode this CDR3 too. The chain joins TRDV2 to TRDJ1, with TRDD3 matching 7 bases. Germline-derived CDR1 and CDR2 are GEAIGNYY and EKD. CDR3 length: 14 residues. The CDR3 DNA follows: TGTGCCTGTGAAAGGGTGACTGGGGCTGATAAACTCATCTTC. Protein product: CACERVTGADKLIF.

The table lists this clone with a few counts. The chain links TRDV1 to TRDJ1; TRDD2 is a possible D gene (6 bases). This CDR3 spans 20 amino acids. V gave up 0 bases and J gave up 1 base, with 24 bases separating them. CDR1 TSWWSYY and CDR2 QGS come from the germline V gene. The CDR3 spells CALGELAPSYPPVPTDKLIF. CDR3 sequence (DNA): TGTGCTCTTGGGGAACTAGCCCCCTCCTACCCCCCCGTACCCACCGATAAACTCATCTTT.

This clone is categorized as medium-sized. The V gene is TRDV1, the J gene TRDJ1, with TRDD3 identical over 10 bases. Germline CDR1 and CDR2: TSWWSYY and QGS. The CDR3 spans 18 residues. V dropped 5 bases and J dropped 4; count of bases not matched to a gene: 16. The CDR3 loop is CALGSRSPLGDPFDKLIF. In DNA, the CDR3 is TGTGCTCTTGGGAGCCGTTCCCCACTGGGGGATCCCTTCGATAAACTCATCTTT.

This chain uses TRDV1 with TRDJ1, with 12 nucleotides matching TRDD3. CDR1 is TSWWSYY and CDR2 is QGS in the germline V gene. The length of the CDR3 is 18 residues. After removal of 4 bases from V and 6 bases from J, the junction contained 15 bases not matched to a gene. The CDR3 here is CALGVKGWGIRTPHKLIF. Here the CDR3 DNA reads TGTGCTCTTGGGGTAAAGGGCTGGGGGATACGCACACCCCATAAACTCATCTTT.